The rows below give T cell receptor beta chains drawn from one sample of a study of beta chain features in type 1 diabetes. Method: immunoSEQ multiplex PCR; TCRdb's copy keeps in-frame clones and lacks some. This table holds hundreds of thousands of clones, over 9.5% found once. The sample taken for sequencing was naive CD4+ T cells from blood. Receptors originate from a woman younger than 35 with type 1 diabetes. Each CDR3 is given with its conserved first and last residue. D genes are given only for firm matches. Some rows have no size entry. The others give once, few or many, or a class for an expanded clone.

d_call	v_call	j_call	clone_size	cdr3_nt	cdr3_aa
TRBD1	TRBV13	TRBJ2-1	few	TGTGCCAGCAGCACACCGCACAGGGGCAATGAGCAGTTCTTC	CASSTPHRGNEQFF
-	TRBV7-9	TRBJ1-3	-	TGTGCCAGCAGCTCAGGGTCCGCTGGAAACACCATATATTTT	CASSSGSAGNTIYF
TRBD2	TRBV11-3	TRBJ2-1	-	TGTGCCAGCAGCCAGTTGGGACTAGCGGGTCTTGAGCAGTTCTTC	CASSQLGLAGLEQFF
-	TRBV27	TRBJ1-1	-	TGTGCCAGCAGTTCCGGGCGACAGATTGATTACACTGAAGCTTTCTTT	CASSSGRQIDYTEAFF
TRBD2	TRBV27	TRBJ2-1	-	TGTGCCAGCAGAATGACTAGCGGGGATGAGCAGTTCTTC	CASRMTSGDEQFF
-	TRBV28	TRBJ2-3	-	TGTGCCAGCAGTCCCATCGGACAATTAGATACGCAGTATTTT	CASSPIGQLDTQYF
-	TRBV2	TRBJ2-7	few	TGTGCCAGCCGTAAAGTTACTAGCTACGAGCAGTACTTC	CASRKVTSYEQYF
TRBD2	TRBV7-2	TRBJ2-2	-	TGTGCCAGCAGGTCCCAGCGGGGGTACACCGGGGAGCTGTTTTTT	CASRSQRGYTGELFF
TRBD2	TRBV5-1	TRBJ2-3	once	TGCGCCAGCAGTCCTCGCGGGGGGGCACAAGATACGCAGTATTTT	CASSPRGGAQDTQYF
-	TRBV20-1	TRBJ2-3	few	TGCAGTGCCCCCAGAGGGGATACGCAGTATTTT	CSAPRGDTQYF
-	TRBV7-7	TRBJ2-2	-	TGTGCTAGCAGCCCGGGAGACACCGGGGAGCTGTTTTTT	CASSPGDTGELFF
TRBD2	TRBV9	TRBJ2-5	few	TGTGCCAGCAGCGCGGGACTAGCGGAAGAGACCCAGTACTTC	CASSAGLAEETQYF
TRBD1	TRBV9	TRBJ2-6	-	TGTGCCAGCAGCGTAACAGGGGCTGGGGCCAACGTCCTGACTTTC	CASSVTGAGANVLTF
TRBD2	TRBV19	TRBJ2-5	-	TGTGCCAGTAGCGCTAGCGGAGGCCGGGAGACCCAGTACTTC	CASSASGGRETQYF
TRBD1	TRBV7-9	TRBJ1-1	-	TGTGCCAGCAACAGGGGGAACACTGAAGCTTTCTTT	CASNRGNTEAFF
-	TRBV19	TRBJ1-5	-	TGTGCCAGTAGTATAGTTGGCAGGGGAAGCAATCAGCCCCAGCATTTT	CASSIVGRGSNQPQHF
TRBD1	TRBV19	TRBJ1-2	few	TGTGCCAGTAGCCGATCCCGGGACAGGCTAGCTAACACCTTC	CASSRSRDRLANTF
-	TRBV30	TRBJ1-2	few	TGTGCCTGGACCCGAAACGCTCTGTCGGGTGGCTACACCTTC	CAWTRNALSGGYTF
TRBD1	TRBV28	TRBJ2-7	-	TGTGCCAGCAGAGGGGGCCCCTACGAGCAGTACTTC	CASRGGPYEQYF
-	TRBV13	TRBJ2-7	few	TGTGCCAGCAGGCTCACGCTATCTTCCTACGAGCAGTACTTC	CASRLTLSSYEQYF
TRBD1	TRBV7-3	TRBJ1-2	few	TGTGCCAGCAGAGCTGGTCCCGGGACAGGGACGGGCTACACCTTC	CASRAGPGTGTGYTF
TRBD2	TRBV5-1	TRBJ2-2	-	TGCGCCAGCAGCTTCCTTAGCGGGGAGGTCACCGGGGAGCTGTTTTTT	CASSFLSGEVTGELFF
TRBD2	TRBV18	TRBJ2-7	few	TGTGCCAGCTCGTGGACTAGCGGGGGGCTGAGCTCCTACGAGCAGTACTTC	CASSWTSGGLSSYEQYF
TRBD1	TRBV7-8	TRBJ2-7	-	TGTGCCAGCAGCCCCCGGACAGGGTGGTACTACGAGCAGTACTTC	CASSPRTGWYYEQYF
-	TRBV5-6	TRBJ1-1	few	TGTGCCAGCAGCCTGATTGCAGGTACTGAAGCTTTCTTT	CASSLIAGTEAFF
-	TRBV7-9	TRBJ1-6	-	TGTGCCAGCAGCCCTGGACAGCGTAATTCACCCCTCCACTTT	CASSPGQRNSPLHF
TRBD2	TRBV18	TRBJ2-5	-	TGTGCCAGCTCACCGCGGACTAGCGGCCAAGAGACCCAGTACTTC	CASSPRTSGQETQYF
-	TRBV2	TRBJ1-2	-	TGTGCCAGCAGTGAACGGCGGCTTCTCCGCTTAAGCTATGGCTACACCTTC	CASSERRLLRLSYGYTF
-	TRBV19	TRBJ2-2	few	TGTGCCAGTAGTTCCCGGACTGCGACGAACACCGGGGAGCTGTTTTTT	CASSSRTATNTGELFF
TRBD2	TRBV28	TRBJ2-3	-	TGTGCCAGCAGGGCCCTGGGGGAGGGCCTGGCAGATACGCAGTATTTT	CASRALGEGLADTQYF
-	TRBV29-1	TRBJ2-2	-	TGCAGCGTCCGGCGGGCGGGCGGGAACACCGGGGAGCTGTTTTTT	CSVRRAGGNTGELFF
TRBD1	TRBV5-1	TRBJ2-7	-	TGCGCCAGCAGCTTCACCCGACAGGGGGGGTCCTACGAGCAGTACTTC	CASSFTRQGGSYEQYF
-	TRBV5-8	TRBJ1-2	-	TGTGCCAGCAGCGTACGGGCTAACTATGGCTACACCTTC	CASSVRANYGYTF
TRBD2	TRBV28	TRBJ2-1	few	TGTGCCAGCAGTCCAGCTAGGGCCGGGGGGTCGTACAATGAGCAGTTCTTC	CASSPARAGGSYNEQFF
TRBD1	TRBV7-9	TRBJ2-3	-	TGTGCCAGCAGTCCCGGGACAGGGAGGATAGGGGATACGCAGTATTTT	CASSPGTGRIGDTQYF
-	TRBV5-4	TRBJ1-5	-	TGTGCCAGCAGCTTGATGGGTCAGGGCAATCAGCCCCAGCATTTT	CASSLMGQGNQPQHF
-	TRBV4-3	TRBJ2-6	few	TGCGCCAGCAGCCAAGATGCTTTGGGGGCTGCTGGGGCCAACGTCCTGACTTTC	CASSQDALGAAGANVLTF
-	TRBV25-1	TRBJ2-2	few	TGTGCCAGCAGTGAATTTTCAGGGGTGATCGGGGAGCTGTTTTTT	CASSEFSGVIGELFF
TRBD2	TRBV5-4	TRBJ2-5	-	TGTGCCAGCAACCATAACGGGAGGCAAGAGACCCAGTACTTC	CASNHNGRQETQYF
-	TRBV7-9	TRBJ2-5	-	TGTGCCAGCAGCTTAGCCGGAGGGCAAGAGACCCAGTACTTC	CASSLAGGQETQYF
TRBD1	TRBV5-7	TRBJ2-1	-	TGTGCCAGCAGCTTGGTAGAGCAGGGGGCGAGGAATGAGCAGTTCTTC	CASSLVEQGARNEQFF
TRBD2	TRBV9	TRBJ2-7	-	TGTGCCAGCAAACGGGGGGGCTGGTACGAGCAGTACTTC	CASKRGGWYEQYF
-	TRBV4-3	TRBJ1-2	few	TGCGCCAGCAGCCAACCCGACAGGAGCTATGGCTACACCTTC	CASSQPDRSYGYTF
-	TRBV28	TRBJ2-1	-	TGTGCCAGCCTGGAGGGGAACTCCTACAATGAGCAGTTCTTC	CASLEGNSYNEQFF
-	TRBV7-6	TRBJ1-4	-	TGTGCCAGCAAGCGGGGTGCAACTAATGAAAAACTGTTTTTT	CASKRGATNEKLFF
-	TRBV18	TRBJ1-1	-	TGTGCCAGCTCACCAGGACCCGGGGGCACTGAAGCTTTCTTT	CASSPGPGGTEAFF
-	TRBV7-2	TRBJ1-1	-	TGTGCCAGCAGCCGACCAGGGTACGTCACTGAAGCTTTCTTT	CASSRPGYVTEAFF
-	TRBV4-2	TRBJ2-7	few	TGTGCCAGCAGCCAAGATGTCAGTAACCTCTACGAGCAGTACTTC	CASSQDVSNLYEQYF